A single sample is the source of the 17 T cell receptor beta chains below, sequenced in a study of shared clonotypes between healthy human individuals. Libraries were prepared by immunoSEQ multiplex PCR; TCRdb keeps only in-frame clonotypes and omits some of them. This table holds millions of clones, approximately 95% found once. Sequencing was performed on naive CD4+ T cells from PBMCs. Subset in this sample: CD45RA+ positively selected. These receptors were taken from a man between 18 and 29 years old in good health. Some clones in this sample may be carry-over from other donors' samples.

This clone was found once. The chain joins TRBV23-1 to TRBJ2-1; D remains unclear. TRBV23-1 is known as an ORF, though its function is uncertain. V lost 10 bases to trimming and J lost 1 base, with 23 bases between them. The length of the CDR3 is 17 residues. This CDR3 is CATKSVIAPHSYNEQFF. The DNA for the CDR3 is TGCGCCACCAAGTCAGTAATTGCTCCTCATTCCTACAATGAGCAGTTCTTC.

This clone was seen at least ten times. The J gene is TRBJ2-5, the V gene TRBV7-9; unclear D gene. This CDR3 comprises 13 residues. Germline V gene data show CDR1 as SEHNR and CDR2 as FQNEAQ (reference sequence). Deletions cut 6 bases from V and 4 bases from J, with 12 bases between. The CDR3 loop reads CASRLAEGETQYF. As DNA, the CDR3 is TGTGCCAGCAGGTTGGCGGAAGGAGAGACCCAGTACTTC.

The chain recombines TRBV11-1 with TRBJ2-7; 10 bases agree with TRBD1. V trimming: 4 bases; J trimming: 4 bases; junction bases outside the gene matches: 7. This CDR3 has 15 amino acids. CDR1 and CDR2 (germline): SGHAT, FQDESV (reference sequence). Here the CDR3 reads CASSSQVGQGYEQYF. CDR3 sequence (DNA): TGTGCCAGCAGCTCGCAAGTGGGACAGGGGTACGAGCAGTACTTC. Complete variable domain (other parts from reference TRBV11-1 and TRBJ2-7): EAEVAQSPRYKITEKSQAVAFWCDPISGHATLYWYRQILGQGPELLVQFQDESVVDDSQLPKDRFSAERLKGVDSTLKIQPAELGDSAMYLCASSSQVGQGYEQYFGPGTRLTVT.

Worth noting for this clone: The sample carries other DNA sequences with the same CDR3. The chain joins TRBV27 to TRBJ2-6; D could derive from TRBD1 or TRBD2 (6 bases each). Trimming left V 2 bases short and J 4 bases short, with 9 bases between. This CDR3 region has 15 residues. CDR1 and CDR2 from the germline V gene are MNHEY and SMNVEV (reference sequence). This CDR3 reads CASSLRGPGANVLTF. The CDR3, as DNA: TGTGCCAGCAGTTTACGGGGGCCCGGGGCCAACGTCCTGACTTTC.

Notes on this clone: The identical CDR3 is also encoded by other nucleotide sequences in the sample. The chain carries TRBV28 and TRBJ2-7; D assignment may be TRBD1 or TRBD2 (5 bases each). Deletions cut 2 bases from V and 3 bases from J, with 11 bases between. CDR3 length: 14 residues. Germline assignment: CDR1 MDHEN and CDR2 SYDVKM. CDR3 nucleotides: TGTGCCAGCAGTTTAGTGGGACCAAACTACGAGCAGTACTTC. Amino acids: CASSLVGPNYEQYF.

This chain connects TRBV5-6 to TRBJ2-5; D is unclear. This CDR3 has 14 residues. V lost 0 bases and J lost 5, with 11 bases in between. The germline V gene has CDR1 SGHDT and CDR2 YYEEEE. The CDR3 protein is CASSLGGRSETQYF. Written as DNA, the CDR3 is TGTGCCAGCAGCTTGGGGGGTAGATCTGAGACCCAGTACTTC.

V and J are TRBV2 and TRBJ1-5; D remains unclear. The CDR3 spans 15 residues. Germline loops: CDR1 SNHLY, CDR2 FYNNEI. The V end was cut by 6 bases, the J end by 4 bases, with 16 bases between. The CDR3 DNA is TGTGCCAGCAGCGAAATCGGACGGGATAATCAGCCCCAGCATTTT. It encodes CASSEIGRDNQPQHF. Together with reference TRBV2 and TRBJ1-5, the CDR3 gives the full variable domain: EPEVTQTPSHQVTQMGQEVILRCVPISNHLYFYWYRQILGQKVEFLVSFYNNEISEKSEIFDDQFSVERPDGSNFTLKIRSTKLEDSAMYFCASSEIGRDNQPQHFGDGTRLSIL.

The genes are TRBV7-9 and TRBJ2-1; 9 nucleotides line up with TRBD1. Per the germline V gene, CDR1 is SEHNR and CDR2 is FQNEAQ (reference sequence). The V segment lost 5 bases and the J segment 3 bases; nucleotides outside the gene matches: 11. The CDR3 consists of 17 residues. CDR3 DNA: TGTGCCAGCAGCAACCCACCTGGACAGGGGCGCTACAATGAGCAGTTCTTC. It translates to CASSNPPGQGRYNEQFF.

CDR3 residues: CASTRDLNTEAFF. The CDR3 nucleotides read TGCGCCAGCACCCGGGACCTAAACACTGAAGCTTTCTTT. The chain is built from TRBV5-1 and TRBJ1-1, with D perhaps TRBD1 (5 bases). Germline CDR1 SGHRS, CDR2 YFSETQ. The germline V and J ends were trimmed by 6 bases and 2 bases, with 11 bases remaining between them. CDR3 size: 13 residues.

J is TRBJ2-3 and V is TRBV10-3, with TRBD2 identical over 11 bases. Germline CDR1 and CDR2: ENHRY and SYGVKD. There are 19 residues in the CDR3. V was pared by 0 bases and J by 1 base, with 9 bases of the junction left unmatched. DNA of the CDR3: TGTGCCATCAGTGAGTCGATGACACCACTAGCGGGAGGCACAGATACGCAGTATTTT. Translated, it gives CAISESMTPLAGGTDTQYF.

V usage is TRBV27 and J usage is TRBJ2-3, with D maybe TRBD1 (5 bases). V was pared by 4 bases and J by 0 bases, with 11 bases between. In germline, CDR1 is MNHEY, CDR2 SMNVEV (reference sequence). This CDR3 is built from 15 residues. CDR3 sequence (DNA): TGTGCCAGCAGTTCGACAGACTTTAGCACAGATACGCAGTATTTT. Protein: CASSSTDFSTDTQYF.

The rearrangement uses TRBV7-2 and TRBJ2-7, with D uncertain. The CDR3 is 17 residues long. The germline V gene has CDR1 SGHTA and CDR2 FQGNSA. V gave up 1 base and J gave up 4 bases, with 20 bases separating them. The CDR3 nucleotides are TGTGCCAGCAGCTTAGGGCGACGGTCAGGCAAGACTTACGAGCAGTACTTC. It specifies CASSLGRRSGKTYEQYF.

V and J are TRBV5-8 and TRBJ2-2, with D perhaps matching TRBD2 (5 bases). V lost 4 bases and J 4 bases, leaving 11 bases between the germline ends. CDR3 size: 14 residues. Looked up from germline, CDR1 is SGHTS and CDR2 is YDEGEE. CDR3 loop: CASSPPGFTGELFF. The CDR3 DNA reads as TGTGCCAGCAGCCCCCCGGGGTTCACCGGGGAGCTGTTTTTT.

The chain joins TRBV5-1 to TRBJ2-1; 8 nucleotides line up with TRBD1. With V trimmed by 4 bases and J by 10 bases, 7 bases remained unmatched. This CDR3 spans 13 amino acids. Looked up from germline, CDR1 is SGHRS and CDR2 is YFSETQ. The CDR3 region is CASSPRTGQEQFF. The CDR3 nucleotides read TGCGCCAGCAGCCCCCGGACAGGGCAGGAGCAGTTCTTC.

The genes are TRBV7-2 and TRBJ2-7, with a possible D match to TRBD1 (6 bases). The CDR3 sequence is 14 residues long. The V end was cut by 1 base, the J end by 2 bases, with 9 bases between. From germline, CDR1 is SGHTA and CDR2 FQGNSA. The CDR3 region has the DNA TGTGCCAGCAGCTTAGTGGACAGAACCTACGAGCAGTACTTC. It encodes CASSLVDRTYEQYF.

This chain uses TRBV5-4 with TRBJ1-5, with D possibly being TRBD1 (5 bases). The V end lost 4 bases, the J end lost 3 bases, and 17 bases lay between the germline ends. Germline CDR1 SGHNT, CDR2 YYREEE (reference sequence). The CDR3 length is 16 residues. DNA of the CDR3: TGTGCCAGCAGCCCCCGACCTCGACAGACCAATCAGCCCCAGCATTTT. Protein: CASSPRPRQTNQPQHF. The whole variable domain, filled in from reference TRBV5-4 and TRBJ1-5, reads ETGVTQSPTHLIKTRGQQVTLRCSSQSGHNTVSWYQQALGQGPQFIFQYYREEENGRGNFPPRFSGLQFPNYSSELNVNALELDDSALYLCASSPRPRQTNQPQHFGDGTRLSIL.

V usage is TRBV11-2 and J usage is TRBJ2-7; tentative D call: TRBD2 (6 bases). This CDR3 has 16 residues. V dropped 2 bases and J dropped 0 bases, with 14 bases sitting between them. CDR1 is SGHAT and CDR2 is FQNNGV in the germline V gene. Written as DNA, the CDR3 is TGTGCCAGCAGCTTATCTCGCGGGGCAACCTCCTACGAGCAGTACTTC. Translating gives CASSLSRGATSYEQYF.